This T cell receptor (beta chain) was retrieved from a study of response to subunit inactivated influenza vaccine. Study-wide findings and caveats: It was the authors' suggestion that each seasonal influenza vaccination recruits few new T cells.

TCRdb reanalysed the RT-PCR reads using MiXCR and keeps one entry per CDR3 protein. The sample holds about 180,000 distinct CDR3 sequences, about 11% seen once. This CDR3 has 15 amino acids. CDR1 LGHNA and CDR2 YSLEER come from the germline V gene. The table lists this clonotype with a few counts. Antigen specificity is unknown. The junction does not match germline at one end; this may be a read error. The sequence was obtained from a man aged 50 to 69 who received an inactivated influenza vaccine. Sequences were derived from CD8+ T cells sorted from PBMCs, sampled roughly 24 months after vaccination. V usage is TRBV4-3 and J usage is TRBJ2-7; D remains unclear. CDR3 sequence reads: CANSQTLTGPYEQYF. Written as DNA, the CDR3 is TGCGCCAACAGCCAAACTCTGACGGGTCCCTACGAGCAGTACTTC.